This T cell receptor (beta chain) was captured by sequencing in a study of cytomegalovirus exposure and HLA in healthy donors. The overall study: Clustering assigned 81% of the roughly 420 genotyped donors to the Caucasian-associated ancestry cluster. Overall study findings and caveats: As a later analysis revealed, the rate of TCR association differed by HLA locus, with DRB1 most and HLA-C fewest.

Concerning this clone: As yet, its antigen is unknown.

This CDR3 is 16 amino acids long. Per the germline V gene, CDR1 is SGHNT and CDR2 is YENEEA. The junction had 7 bases not matched to a gene; V was cut back by 5 bases and J by 6 bases. Researchers ran the PCR with 60 Vbeta and 13 Jbeta primers. The repertoire was sequenced with immunoSEQ multiplex PCR; TCRdb's copy has only in-frame clones and lacks some. Among over 200,000 clones listed, more than 75% were seen once. The clonotype originates from a man aged 40-55 years in good health and CMV-seropositive. Sequencing input: PBMCs. The J gene is TRBJ2-1, the V gene TRBV11-3; 13 bases align to TRBD2. CDR3 nucleotides: TGTGCCAGCAGCGCTGGGACTAGCGGGAACTCCAATGAGCAGTTCTTC. It encodes CASSAGTSGNSNEQFF.